The sequence of this T cell receptor (beta chain) was determined in a study of T-cell reconstitution after alpha-beta-depleted transplantation in children (dated by TCRdb to about 2016). Context from the whole study: T-cell immune reconstitution after TCRalphabeta/CD19-depleted allogeneic hematopoietic cell transplantation in children was quantitatively tracked in the study by means of TCR repertoire profiling.

This clonotype has at least ten counts. No cognate antigen has been identified for it. No base quality values were provided; no much bigger clone lies one nucleotide off. The study at large found these results: In some patients, high TCRbeta diversity at day 60 was attributed to recipient T cells and intrathymic progenitors that had survived conditioning. The apparently early alphabetaT-cell count recovery about two months after transplant was reportedly dependent on only several hundred rapidly expanded clones derived from non-depleted graft cells. The frequencies of hyperexpanded clones fell over the following months, and after one year, T-cell counts and TCRbeta diversity were mostly attributed to newly produced T cells.

The sample's treatment or condition, from its label and the paper: allogeneic hematopoietic cell transplantation with graft depleted of TCRalphabeta T cells and CD19 B cells. The transplant recipients were children given TCRalphabeta/CD19-depleted allogeneic hematopoietic cell grafts. Libraries were prepared through PCR. Sequenced using an Illumina HiSeq 2500. To normalize quantification of the TCRbeta repertoire, the TCR libraries were built with molecular barcoding that relied on unique molecular identifiers. The public reads were reprocessed in TCRdb via fastp at Q25 and MiXCR, keeping in-frame beta chains. When rows share a CDR3 protein, they turn into one entry using the most common DNA and genes. The sample records hundreds of thousands of distinct CDR3 sequences, around 16% of which are singletons. The top ten clones comprise around 38% of the sample. The starting material was PBMCs, mostly from graft donor cells, obtained 360 days after TCRalphabeta/CD19-depleted stem cell transplant. The receptor comes from a male patient between 2 and 10 years old who had a stem cell transplant for acute lymphoblastic leukemia, so the T cells may come from the graft donor.

The CDR3 region reads CASSLRDRAYNEQFF. The nucleotides are TGTGCCAGCAGCCTCCGGGACAGGGCCTACAATGAGCAGTTCTTC. The chain couples TRBV3-1 to TRBJ2-1, with 9 central nucleotides matching TRBD1. Looking up the germline V gene (reference sequence) yields CDR1 LGHDT and CDR2 YNNKEL. V loses 4 bases at its end and J loses 2 bases; junction bases beyond the gene matches: 3. Counted from cysteine to phenylalanine, this CDR3 has 15 amino acids. Solely the CDR3 DNA is kept, with 45 bases framed from the first base.